One T cell receptor (beta chain) is described in this entry. The source of the sample is a study of blood T cell repertoires in COVID-19. Data came from immunoSEQ multiplex PCR; TCRdb stores just in-frame clones and leaves some out. The sample has 180,000 or so clones; 80% to 90% are singletons. With 3 bases removed from V and 3 bases from J, the gap between germline ends came to 9 bases. Germline values: CDR1 MDHEN, CDR2 SYDVKM. This CDR3 has 14 amino acids. The V gene is TRBV28, the J gene TRBJ2-1; the D gene is possibly TRBD1 (6 bases). The specimen sequenced was peripheral blood. The source of this sequence is a man aged 55 to 70 with acute or convalescent COVID-19. The CDR3 nucleotides are TGTGCCAGCAGTTTGAGGGGGATCTACAATGAGCAGTTCTTC. Its translation is CASSLRGIYNEQFF.